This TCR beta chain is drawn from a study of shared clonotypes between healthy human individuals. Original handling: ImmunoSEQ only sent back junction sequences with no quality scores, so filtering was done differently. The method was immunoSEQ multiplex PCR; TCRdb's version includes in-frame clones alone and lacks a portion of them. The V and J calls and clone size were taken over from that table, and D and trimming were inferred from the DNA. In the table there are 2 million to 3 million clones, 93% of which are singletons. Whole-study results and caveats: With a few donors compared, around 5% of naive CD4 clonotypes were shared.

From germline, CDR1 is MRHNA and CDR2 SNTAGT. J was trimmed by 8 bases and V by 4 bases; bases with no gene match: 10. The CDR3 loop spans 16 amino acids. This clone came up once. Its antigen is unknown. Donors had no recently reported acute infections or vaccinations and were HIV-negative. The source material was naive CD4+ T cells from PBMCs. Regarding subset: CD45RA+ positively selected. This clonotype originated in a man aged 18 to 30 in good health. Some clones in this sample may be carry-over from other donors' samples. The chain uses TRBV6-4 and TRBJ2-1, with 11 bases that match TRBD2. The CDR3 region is CASSAAWTSGFYEQFF. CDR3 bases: TGTGCCAGCAGTGCTGCGTGGACTAGCGGGTTCTATGAGCAGTTCTTC.